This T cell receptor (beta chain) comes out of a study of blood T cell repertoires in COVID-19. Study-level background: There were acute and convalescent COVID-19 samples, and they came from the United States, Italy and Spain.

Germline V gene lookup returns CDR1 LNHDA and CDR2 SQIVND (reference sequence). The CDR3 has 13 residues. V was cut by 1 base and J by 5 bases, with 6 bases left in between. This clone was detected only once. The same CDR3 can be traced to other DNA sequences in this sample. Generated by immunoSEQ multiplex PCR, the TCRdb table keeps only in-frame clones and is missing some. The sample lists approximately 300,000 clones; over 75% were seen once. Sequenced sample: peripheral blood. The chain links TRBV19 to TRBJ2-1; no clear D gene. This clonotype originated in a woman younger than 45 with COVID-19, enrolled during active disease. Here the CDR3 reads CASSIGQNNEQFF. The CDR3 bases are TGTGCCAGTAGTATAGGCCAGAACAATGAGCAGTTCTTC.